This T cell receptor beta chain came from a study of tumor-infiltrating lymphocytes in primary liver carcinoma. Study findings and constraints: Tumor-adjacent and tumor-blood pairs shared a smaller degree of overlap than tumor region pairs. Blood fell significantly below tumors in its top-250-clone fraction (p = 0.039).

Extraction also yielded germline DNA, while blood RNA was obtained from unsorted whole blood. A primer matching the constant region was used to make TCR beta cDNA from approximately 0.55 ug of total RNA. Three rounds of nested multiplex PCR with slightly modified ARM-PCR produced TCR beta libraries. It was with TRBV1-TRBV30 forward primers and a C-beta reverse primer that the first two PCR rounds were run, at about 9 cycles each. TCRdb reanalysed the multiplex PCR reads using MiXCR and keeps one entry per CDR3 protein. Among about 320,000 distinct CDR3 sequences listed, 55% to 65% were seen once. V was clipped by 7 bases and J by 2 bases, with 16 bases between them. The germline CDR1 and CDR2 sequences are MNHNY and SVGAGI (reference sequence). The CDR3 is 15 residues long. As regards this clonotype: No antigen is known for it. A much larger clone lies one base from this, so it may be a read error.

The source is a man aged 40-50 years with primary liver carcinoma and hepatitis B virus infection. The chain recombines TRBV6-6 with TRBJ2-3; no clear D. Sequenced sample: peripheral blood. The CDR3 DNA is TGTGCCAGCATGGTCTCACTGAAGCTCACAGATACGCAGTATTTT. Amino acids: CASMVSLKLTDTQYF.